This TCR beta chain was captured in a study of shared clonotypes between healthy human individuals. Produced via immunoSEQ multiplex PCR; TCRdb's table is partial and in-frame only. The top ten clones hold about 0.52% of a sample with some 1,100,000 clones, about 80% of them seen once. Study-level points and caveats: Researchers sampled only blood; tissue repertoires likely differ.

Those who donated were healthy HIV-negative adults, with no recent acute infections or vaccinations reported. CD4+ cells were split into CD45RA+ naive and CD45RA-negative memory subsets. From germline, CDR1 is SNHLY and CDR2 FYNNEI. The V gene end was trimmed by 6 bases and the J gene end by 4 bases; junction bases not matched to a gene: 3. This CDR3 has 13 amino acids. Concerning this clone: Its antigen is unidentified.

This clonotype was obtained from a young man in good health. Some clones in this sample may be carry-over from other donors' samples. The chain carries TRBV2 and TRBJ2-7; 10 positions match TRBD2. Source material: memory CD4+ T cells from PBMCs. Subset given: CD45RA-negative fraction. The CDR3 spells CASRAGGRYEQYF. CDR3 nucleotides: TGTGCCAGCAGAGCGGGAGGGAGGTACGAGCAGTACTTC.